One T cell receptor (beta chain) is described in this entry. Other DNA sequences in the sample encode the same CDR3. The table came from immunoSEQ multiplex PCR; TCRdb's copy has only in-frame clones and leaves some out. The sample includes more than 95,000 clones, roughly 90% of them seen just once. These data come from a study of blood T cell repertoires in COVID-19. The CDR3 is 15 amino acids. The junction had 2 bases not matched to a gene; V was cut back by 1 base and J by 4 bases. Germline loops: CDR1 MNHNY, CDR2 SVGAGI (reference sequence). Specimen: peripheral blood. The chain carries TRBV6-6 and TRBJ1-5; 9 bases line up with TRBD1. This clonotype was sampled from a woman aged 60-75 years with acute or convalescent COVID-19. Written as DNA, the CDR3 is TGTGCCAGCAGTTACTTGGGACAGGGTAATCAGCCCCAGCATTTT. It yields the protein CASSYLGQGNQPQHF.